This TCR beta chain was sequenced in a study of T cell responses to AZD1222 COVID-19 vaccine. Trimming removed 5 bases at V and 6 bases at J, with 20 bases between. The CDR3 loop spans 16 amino acids. Germline CDR1 reads MGHRA; CDR2 reads YSYEKL. Points from the study as a whole: CD4 TCRs associated with vaccination spanned spike, dominating at 160-218 and 743-854. Following two doses of AZD1222, Spike-specific TCR breadth and depth rose. Donors skewed white British and female; clonal diversity was possibly underestimated.

A word on this clone: Antigen: not known.

The table came from immunoSEQ multiplex PCR; TCRdb's copy has only in-frame clones and leaves some out. The repertoire includes about 140,000 clones, 80% to 95% of them detected once, and around 1.8% sits in the top ten. The receptor comes from an adult in good health. The V and J genes are TRBV4-1 and TRBJ2-4; the D gene is possibly TRBD1 (6 bases). The sequencing here drew on peripheral blood, taken on day 0 of AZD1222 vaccination. CDR3 in DNA: TGCGCCAGCAGCTCACGCTTTCGGGACACATTAAACATTCAGTACTTC. Protein: CASSSRFRDTLNIQYF.